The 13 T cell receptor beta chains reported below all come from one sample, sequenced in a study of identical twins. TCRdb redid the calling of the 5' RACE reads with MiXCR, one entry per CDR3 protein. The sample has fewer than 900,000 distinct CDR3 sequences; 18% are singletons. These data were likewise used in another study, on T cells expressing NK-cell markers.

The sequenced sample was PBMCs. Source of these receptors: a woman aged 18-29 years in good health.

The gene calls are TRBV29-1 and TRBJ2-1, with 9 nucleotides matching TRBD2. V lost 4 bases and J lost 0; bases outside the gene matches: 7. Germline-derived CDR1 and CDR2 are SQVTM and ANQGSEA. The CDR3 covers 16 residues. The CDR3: CSVAGGGAFSYNEQFF. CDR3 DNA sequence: TGCAGCGTTGCAGGCGGGGGGGCATTCTCCTACAATGAGCAGTTCTTC.

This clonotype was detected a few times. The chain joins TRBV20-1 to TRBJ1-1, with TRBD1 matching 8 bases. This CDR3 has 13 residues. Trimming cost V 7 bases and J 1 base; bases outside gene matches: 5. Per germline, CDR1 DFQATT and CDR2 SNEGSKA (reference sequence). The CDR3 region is CSEKQGANTEAFF. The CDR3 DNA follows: TGCAGTGAGAAGCAGGGGGCGAACACTGAAGCTTTCTTT.

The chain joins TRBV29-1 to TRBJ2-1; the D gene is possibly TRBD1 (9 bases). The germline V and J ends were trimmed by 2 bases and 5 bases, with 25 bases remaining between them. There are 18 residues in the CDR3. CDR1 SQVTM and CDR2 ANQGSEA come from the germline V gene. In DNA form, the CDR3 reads TGCAGCGTTGAAAGGAACTTACGGGGGGGACAGGGCCACAATGAGCAGTTCTTC. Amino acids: CSVERNLRGGQGHNEQFF.

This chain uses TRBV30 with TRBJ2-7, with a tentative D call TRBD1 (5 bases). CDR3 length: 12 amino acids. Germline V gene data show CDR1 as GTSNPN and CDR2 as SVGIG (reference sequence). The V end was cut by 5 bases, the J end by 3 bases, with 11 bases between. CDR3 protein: CAWGRQSYEQYF. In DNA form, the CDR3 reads TGTGCCTGGGGGCGACAGAGCTACGAGCAGTACTTC.

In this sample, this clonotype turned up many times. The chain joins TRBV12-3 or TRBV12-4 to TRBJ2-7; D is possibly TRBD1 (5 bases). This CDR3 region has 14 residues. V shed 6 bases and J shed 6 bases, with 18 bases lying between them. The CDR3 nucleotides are TGTGCCAGCAGCCCCGCCAGGGTCTTCCGCGAGCAGTACTTC. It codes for CASSPARVFREQYF.

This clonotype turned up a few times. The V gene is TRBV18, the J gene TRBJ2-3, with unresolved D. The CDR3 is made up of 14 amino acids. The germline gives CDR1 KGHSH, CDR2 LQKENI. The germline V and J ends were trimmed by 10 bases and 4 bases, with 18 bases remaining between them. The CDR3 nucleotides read TGTGCCACCACACCACTAATGGGCGCAGATACGCAGTATTTT. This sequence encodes CATTPLMGADTQYF.

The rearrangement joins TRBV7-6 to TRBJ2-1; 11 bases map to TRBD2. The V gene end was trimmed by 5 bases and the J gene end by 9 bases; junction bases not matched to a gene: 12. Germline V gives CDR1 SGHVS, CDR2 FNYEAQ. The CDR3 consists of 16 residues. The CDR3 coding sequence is TGTGCCAGCAGCGAACTAGCGGGGGCGTTCGTAACTGAGCAGTTCTTC. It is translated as CASSELAGAFVTEQFF.

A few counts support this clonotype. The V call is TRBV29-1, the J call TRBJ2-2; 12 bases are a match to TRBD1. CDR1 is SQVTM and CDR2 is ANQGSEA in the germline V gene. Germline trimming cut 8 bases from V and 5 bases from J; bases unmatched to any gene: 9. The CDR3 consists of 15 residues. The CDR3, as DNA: TGCAGCTCTCGCATGGGACAGGGGGCAACCGGGGAGCTGTTTTTT. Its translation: CSSRMGQGATGELFF.

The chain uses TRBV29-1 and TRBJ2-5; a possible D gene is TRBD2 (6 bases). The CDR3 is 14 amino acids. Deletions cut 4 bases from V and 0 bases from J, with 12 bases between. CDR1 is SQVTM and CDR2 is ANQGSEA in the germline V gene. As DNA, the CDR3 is TGCAGCGTTGGGGGGGATCAGTACCAAGAGACCCAGTACTTC. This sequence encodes CSVGGDQYQETQYF.

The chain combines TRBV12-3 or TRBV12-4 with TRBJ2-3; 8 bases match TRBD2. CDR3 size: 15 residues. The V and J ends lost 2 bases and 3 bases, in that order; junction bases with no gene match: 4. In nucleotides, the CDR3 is TGTGCCAGCAGTTTACCGGGGGGGCCAACAGATACGCAGTATTTT. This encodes CASSLPGGPTDTQYF.

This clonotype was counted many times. The CDR3 DNA is TGCAGTGCTAGTACCCCGGGACCGGGCACTGAAGCTTTCTTT. Translating it yields CSASTPGPGTEAFF. The gene calls are TRBV20-1 and TRBJ1-1; the D gene is possibly TRBD1 (5 bases). With 3 bases removed from V and 4 bases from J, the gap between germline ends came to 15 bases. The V gene's germline CDR1 is DFQATT and CDR2 SNEGSKA (reference sequence). There are 14 residues in the CDR3.

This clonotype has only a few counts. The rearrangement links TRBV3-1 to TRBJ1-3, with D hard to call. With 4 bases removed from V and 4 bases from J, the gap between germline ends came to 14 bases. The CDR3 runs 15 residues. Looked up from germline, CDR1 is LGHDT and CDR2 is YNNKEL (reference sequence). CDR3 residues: CASSPLFGPGNTIYF. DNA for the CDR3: TGTGCCAGCAGCCCGCTATTCGGCCCGGGAAACACCATATATTTT.

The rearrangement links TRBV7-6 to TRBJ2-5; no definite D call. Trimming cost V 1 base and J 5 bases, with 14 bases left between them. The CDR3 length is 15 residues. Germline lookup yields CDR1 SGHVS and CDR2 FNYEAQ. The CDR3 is CASSLGSGIQETQYF. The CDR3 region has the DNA TGTGCCAGCAGCTTAGGGTCGGGTATTCAGGAGACCCAGTACTTC. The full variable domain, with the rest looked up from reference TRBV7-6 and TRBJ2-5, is GAGVSQSPRYKVTKRGQDVALRCDPISGHVSLYWYRQALGQGPEFLTYFNYEAQQDKSGLPNDRFSAERPEGSISTLTIQRTEQRDSAMYRCASSLGSGIQETQYFGPGTRLLVL.